The rows below give T cell receptor beta chains drawn from one sample of a study of CD8+ T cells in alopecia areata. TCRdb's copy holds only in-frame clones and misses some; the assay was immunoSEQ multiplex PCR. The data hold 150,000 to 200,000 clones, with roughly 60% observed a single time. This specimen consisted of CD4+ T cells sorted from blood, obtained at week 24, from a patient treated with tofacitinib. The source of these receptors is a human donor with alopecia areata. The CDR3 runs from the conserved cysteine through the conserved F or W. D genes are given only for firm matches. Clone size is stated in some rows and not others, as once, few, many or a class when expanded.

TRBV5-1	-	TRBJ1-1	few	TGCGCCAGCAGCCCGGACAATACGAACACTGAAGCTTTCTTT	CASSPDNTNTEAFF
TRBV7-6	TRBD1	TRBJ1-1	-	TGTGCCAGCAGCTTAGAACCGGGACAGGGGGCCTCTGAAGCTTTCTTT	CASSLEPGQGASEAFF
TRBV30	-	TRBJ1-2	-	TGTGCCTGGAGTGTACGCACAGGCGGGGGTGGCTACACCTTC	CAWSVRTGGGGYTF
TRBV19	-	TRBJ2-3	few	TGTGCCAGTAGGAACCGGGGACACACTAGCACAGATACGCAGTATTTT	CASRNRGHTSTDTQYF
TRBV29-1	-	TRBJ2-5	-	TGCAGCGTTGGGGTGAAGGTGGAGACCCAGTACTTC	CSVGVKVETQYF
TRBV19	-	TRBJ1-2	many	TGTGCCAGTACCGCGGACAGCTACTATGGCTACACCTTC	CASTADSYYGYTF
TRBV29-1	TRBD1	TRBJ1-1	few	TGCAGCGTTAAGGGACAGGGAGGTTCGAACACTGAAGCTTTCTTT	CSVKGQGGSNTEAFF
TRBV25-1	-	TRBJ1-1	once	TGTGCCAGCAGTGGAAGGGTAGGAGGGAATGAAGCTTTCTTT	CASSGRVGGNEAFF
TRBV5-6	TRBD1	TRBJ1-6	-	TGTGCCAGCAGCTTGGCTACAGGGGCGAATAATTCACCCCTCCACTTT	CASSLATGANNSPLHF
TRBV6-6	TRBD1	TRBJ2-7	once	TGTGCCAGCAACAGGGGAAACGAGCAGTACTTC	CASNRGNEQYF
TRBV5-1	-	TRBJ2-1	many	TGCGCCAGCAGCTTGGGGGACCCTTACAATGAGCAGTTCTTC	CASSLGDPYNEQFF
TRBV6-1	-	TRBJ1-2	-	TGTGCCAGCAGTGAAGGGCTTTCCGCAGGCTATGGCTACACCTTC	CASSEGLSAGYGYTF
TRBV9	-	TRBJ1-2	few	TGTGCCAGCAGCGTACGAACTGAGGATGGCTACACCTTC	CASSVRTEDGYTF
TRBV7-3	-	TRBJ2-3	-	TGTGCCAGCAGCCCTGACATCTCCCCAGGGACAGATACGCAGTATTTT	CASSPDISPGTDTQYF
TRBV29-1	-	TRBJ2-7	once	TGCAGCGTCACGAAGAGCTCCTACGAGCAGTACTTC	CSVTKSSYEQYF
TRBV25-1	TRBD1	TRBJ1-2	-	TGTGCCAGCAGTGATTGGGACAGTTCTAACTATGGCTACACCTTC	CASSDWDSSNYGYTF
TRBV29-1	-	TRBJ1-1	once	TGCAGCGTTACACCAGGCGGTCGGACTGAAGCTTTCTTT	CSVTPGGRTEAFF
TRBV30	-	TRBJ1-2	-	TGTGCCTGTCGGGACCTTAACTATGGCTACACCTTC	CACRDLNYGYTF
TRBV29-1	TRBD1	TRBJ1-2	many	TGCAGCGTTGCTGGACAGGGTGGAAACCTCTATGGCTACACCTTC	CSVAGQGGNLYGYTF
TRBV29-1	-	TRBJ1-3	few	TGCAGCGTTGAAGAGGACACTGGAAACACCATATATTTT	CSVEEDTGNTIYF
TRBV30	-	TRBJ1-2	-	TGTGCCTGGAGGCAGGGAGTAGACTATGGCTACACCTTC	CAWRQGVDYGYTF
TRBV30	-	TRBJ1-5	-	TGTGCCTGGAGCTATGGGAGCAATCAGCCCCAGCATTTT	CAWSYGSNQPQHF
TRBV4-3	TRBD1	TRBJ1-6	-	TGCGCCAGCAGCCAAGGGCAGGGGGACCCACCCCTCCACTTT	CASSQGQGDPPLHF
TRBV19	-	TRBJ2-5	-	TGTGCCAGTACGTCCCGTCAGCGCCCAGAGACCCAGTACTTC	CASTSRQRPETQYF
TRBV30	-	TRBJ2-6	few	TGTGCCTACAGCTCTGGGGCCAACGTCCTGACTTTC	CAYSSGANVLTF
TRBV10-3	TRBD1	TRBJ2-1	-	TGTGCCACTAAGCTCGGACAGGGGGCCAATGAGCAGTTCTTC	CATKLGQGANEQFF
TRBV11-3	-	TRBJ2-2	few	TGTGCCAGCAGCTCAACAGGCGCTTCCACCGGGGAGCTGTTTTTT	CASSSTGASTGELFF
TRBV29-1	-	TRBJ1-1	few	TGCAGCGTTGATGGGTTCCAGAACACTGAAGCTTTCTTT	CSVDGFQNTEAFF
TRBV30	TRBD1	TRBJ2-3	-	TGTGCCTGGAGCGACAGGGGGCCGCCAGATACGCAGTATTTT	CAWSDRGPPDTQYF
TRBV29-1	TRBD1	TRBJ2-7	-	TGCAGCGTTAACGGTGACAGGGGGGTCTACGAGCAGTACTTC	CSVNGDRGVYEQYF
TRBV7-2	-	TRBJ1-2	-	TGTGCCAGCAGCTTAGCGCAACAGGCCAACTATGGCTACACCTTC	CASSLAQQANYGYTF
TRBV25-1	TRBD1	TRBJ2-5	-	TGTGCCAGCAGTGCTCAGGGGGCGAAAGAGACCCAGTACTTC	CASSAQGAKETQYF
TRBV6-5	-	TRBJ1-1	-	TGTGCCAGCAGGTCAGGGCCTAGGGACACTGAAGCTTTCTTT	CASRSGPRDTEAFF
TRBV27	-	TRBJ2-5	-	TGTGCCAGCAGTTTTAGGGGGGTCGAGACCCAGTACTTC	CASSFRGVETQYF
TRBV30	TRBD1	TRBJ2-4	few	TGTGCCTGGAGAGGGACAGGGGAAAACATTCAGTACTTC	CAWRGTGENIQYF
TRBV29-1	TRBD2	TRBJ2-3	-	TGCAGCGTTGGGCGACTAGCGGGGGGGCCAGAAGATACGCAGTATTTT	CSVGRLAGGPEDTQYF
TRBV29-1	-	TRBJ2-7	few	TGCAGCGTTGCCTGGACAGCCTCCCGTCCGGAGCAGTACTTC	CSVAWTASRPEQYF
TRBV29-1	-	TRBJ2-5	-	TGCAGCGTTGGGGGGGCTGAAGAGACCCAGTACTTC	CSVGGAEETQYF
TRBV30	-	TRBJ1-2	-	TGTGCCTGGGGCAAGCGAGGGAATGGCTACACCTTC	CAWGKRGNGYTF
TRBV14	-	TRBJ1-2	-	TGTGCCAGCAGCCAAGATTCTTGGGGCCTCAACTATGGCTACACCTTC	CASSQDSWGLNYGYTF
TRBV27	TRBD1	TRBJ1-2	-	TGTGCCAGCAGTTCCCCAACCTTGACAGGGATGCATGGCTACACCTTC	CASSSPTLTGMHGYTF